This T cell receptor beta chain was captured by sequencing in a study of response to subunit inactivated influenza vaccine (dated by TCRdb to the late 2010s). A note on the overall study: To follow how T cells responded to a trivalent subunit inactivated influenza vaccine, the researchers relied on deep quantitative profiling of the T cell receptor repertoire. General findings and caveats noted by the study authors: It was suggested by the authors that each seasonal influenza vaccination may recruit only a limited number of new T cells.

V was cut back by 3 bases and J by 7 bases, leaving a gap of 13 bases between them. CDR1 and CDR2 (SGHVS, FQNEAQ) derive from the germline V gene. The CDR3 holds 14 amino acids from the cysteine to the phenylalanine. The read is trimmed to its CDR3 DNA, 42 bases read in frame from base 1. Comment on this clonotype: Its antigen remains unidentified. Base qualities are not recorded, but no much larger clone differs from it by a single base.

The library was prepared using RT-PCR. Sequencing was carried out with an Illumina HiSeq 2500. TCRdb applied fastp at Q25 and MiXCR to the public reads, then kept only in-frame beta chains. Rows matching on CDR3 protein sequence are summarized as one entry with the most common DNA and genes. The sample table holds hundreds of thousands of distinct CDR3 sequences, of which 14% were seen once. Clones ranked in the top ten supply approximately 7.6% of the sample. The rearrangement joined TRBV7-8 to TRBJ1-5; the D gene is perhaps TRBD1, on 5 matching bases. This specimen was PBMCs from blood, taken approximately 15 days before vaccination. The receptor's source is a man aged 45-65 years who received an inactivated influenza vaccine. Donor details come from another sample of the same person, matched by shared clones. The DNA sequence is as follows: TGTGCCAGCAGCTTCGCCGAGCAGGGCCAGCCCCAGCATTTT. The translation is CASSFAEQGQPQHF.